The clone carrying this TCR beta chain was seen only a few times. The antigen is not known. This entry comes from a study of identical twins. General study findings and limits: Carriage of fewer insertions was seen in abundant cord blood beta clonotypes, whereas memory repertoires showed none.

V lost 4 bases and J lost 3; bases outside the gene matches: 5. Per the germline V gene, CDR1 is DFQATT and CDR2 is SNEGSKA (reference sequence). The CDR3 is made up of 14 amino acids. Healthy Caucasians alone served as donors. Via MiXCR, TCRdb re-called the 5' RACE reads, giving one row per CDR3 protein. The data hold some 500,000 distinct CDR3 sequences, with 20% to 25% observed a single time. This sample also appeared in a second study, on T cells expressing NK-cell markers.

This clonotype was obtained from a woman under 30 in good health. Sequencing was performed on CD4+ T cells sorted from blood. This rearrangement joins TRBV20-1 to TRBJ1-5, with 8 positions matching TRBD1. The CDR3 nucleotides read TGCAGTGCTACTCAGGGGGCTCTCAATCAGCCCCAGCATTTT. Encoded protein: CSATQGALNQPQHF.